This T cell receptor beta chain was recovered during a study of T cell responses to AZD1222 COVID-19 vaccine. Second-dose recipients at about 4 or about 12 weeks were treated as one pooled group. The assay was immunoSEQ multiplex PCR, and TCRdb's table has in-frame clones only and misses some. Among approximately 210,000 clones listed, roughly 90% were seen once. The TCR was taken from an adult who received the AZD1222 COVID-19 vaccine. Here the sequenced sample was peripheral blood, taken 28 days after the second AZD1222 dose.

CDR3 DNA: TGCGCCAGCAGGGCACAGGAGGACGGGGAGCTGTTTTTT. It encodes CASRAQEDGELFF. The chain combines TRBV5-1 with TRBJ2-2, with D perhaps being TRBD1 or TRBD2 (5 bases each). The CDR3 is made up of 13 amino acids. Trimming took off 5 bases at V and 7 bases at J, with 12 bases between the two ends. CDR1 is SGHRS and CDR2 is YFSETQ in the germline V gene. Based on the CDR3 plus reference TRBV5-1 and TRBJ2-2, the full variable domain is KAGVTQTPRYLIKTRGQQVTLSCSPISGHRSVSWYQQTPGQGLQFLFEYFSETQRNKGNFPGRFSGRQFSNSRSEMNVSTLELGDSALYLCASRAQEDGELFFGEGSRLTVL.